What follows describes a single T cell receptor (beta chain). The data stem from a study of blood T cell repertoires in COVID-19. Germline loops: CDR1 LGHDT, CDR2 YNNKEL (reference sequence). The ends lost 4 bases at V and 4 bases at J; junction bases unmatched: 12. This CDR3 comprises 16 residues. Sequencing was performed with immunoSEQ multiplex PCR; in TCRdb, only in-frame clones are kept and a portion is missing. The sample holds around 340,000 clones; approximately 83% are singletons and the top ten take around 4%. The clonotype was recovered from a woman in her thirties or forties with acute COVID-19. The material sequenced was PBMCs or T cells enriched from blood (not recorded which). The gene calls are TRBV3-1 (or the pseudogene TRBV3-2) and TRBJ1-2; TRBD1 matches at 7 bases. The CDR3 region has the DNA TGTGCCAGCAGCCGTAACCGGGACAGTACTGGCTATGGCTACACCTTC. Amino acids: CASSRNRDSTGYGYTF.